This entry describes one TCR beta chain. The data stem from a study of blood T cell repertoires in COVID-19. At the level of the study: From the United States, Italy and Spain came samples of acute and convalescent COVID-19. Nucleic acid was either cDNA or gDNA, and it came from T cells, B-cell-depleted T cells, or PBMCs.

The V and J ends lost 4 bases and 4 bases respectively, with 5 bases between them. Germline CDR1 and CDR2: KGHSH and LQKENI. This CDR3 has 11 amino acids. Original analysis: Amplified reference gene primers provided the basis for estimating nucleated cell counts. The method was immunoSEQ multiplex PCR; TCRdb's version includes in-frame clones alone and lacks a portion of them. The DNA was the basis for D and trimming; V, J and clone size are from that table. The sample records roughly 280,000 clones, roughly 86% being singletons. V is TRBV18 and J is TRBJ2-7; unclear D gene. The origin of this receptor is a man younger than 35 with active or convalescent COVID-19. Input material: peripheral blood. The CDR3 region has the DNA TGTGCCAGCTCACTGCAGTACGAGCAGTACTTC. It is translated as CASSLQYEQYF. Based on the CDR3 plus reference TRBV18 and TRBJ2-7, the full variable domain is NAGVMQNPRHLVRRRGQEARLRCSPMKGHSHVYWYRQLPEEGLKFMVYLQKENIIDESGMPKERFSAEFPKEGPSILRIQQVVRGDSAAYFCASSLQYEQYFGPGTRLTVT.